These 15 T cell receptor beta chains were all obtained from the same sample, sequenced in a study of blood T cell repertoires in COVID-19. Only in-frame clones appear in the TCRdb table, and some are missing; sequencing was by immunoSEQ multiplex PCR. The data hold over 150,000 clones, with approximately 87% observed a single time. Sequenced input: peripheral blood. These receptors were taken from a woman in her 70s with COVID-19, enrolled during active disease.

CDR3 protein: CSANDPEGTEAFF. The CDR3 DNA reads TGCAGTGCTAATGACCCCGAGGGCACTGAAGCTTTCTTT. This chain uses TRBV20-1 with TRBJ1-1, with D hard to call. Trimming shortened V by 4 bases and J by 4 bases, and 13 bases separated the two germline ends. CDR3 length equals 13 residues. In germline, CDR1 is DFQATT, CDR2 SNEGSKA (reference sequence).

This chain connects TRBV28 to TRBJ1-4, with TRBD1 matching 9 bases. The V gene's germline CDR1 is MDHEN and CDR2 SYDVKM. The V gene end was trimmed by 5 bases and the J gene end by 4 bases; junction bases not matched to a gene: 5. The length of the CDR3 is 15 residues. The CDR3 nucleotides are TGTGCCAGCAGTACCCGACAGGGGGGTAATGAAAAACTGTTTTTT. It yields the protein CASSTRQGGNEKLFF.

The chain uses TRBV5-4 and TRBJ2-3; D possibly corresponds to TRBD2 (6 bases). Per germline, CDR1 SGHNT and CDR2 YYREEE (reference sequence). This CDR3 has 15 amino acids. V was clipped by 1 base and J by 4 bases, with 13 bases between them. CDR3 DNA: TGTGCCAGCAGCTTGTGGAGGGTGGCATCAGATACGCAGTATTTT. It encodes CASSLWRVASDTQYF.

The chain couples TRBV6-5 to TRBJ2-7; TRBD1 matches at 7 bases. CDR1 and CDR2 (germline): MNHEY, SVGAGI. The CDR3 sequence is 14 residues long. The V and J ends lost 5 bases and 2 bases, in that order; junction bases with no gene match: 6. The DNA of the CDR3 is TGTGCCAGCAGTAAGACAGGGAGCGCCTACGAGCAGTACTTC. This gives the protein CASSKTGSAYEQYF.

The chain joins TRBV12-3 or TRBV12-4 to TRBJ1-5, with 9 bases fitting TRBD1. The CDR3 sequence is 13 residues long. V was clipped by 6 bases and J by 5 bases; unmatched bases: 2. The CDR3 DNA reads as TGTGCCAGCAGCGACAGGGGGTATCAGCCCCAGCATTTT. The encoded protein is CASSDRGYQPQHF.

This chain uses TRBV5-1 with TRBJ2-3; TRBD2 matches at 7 bases. Germline CDR1 and CDR2: SGHRS and YFSETQ. Losses at the gene ends were 0 bases for V and 6 bases for J; bases not matched to a gene: 4. The CDR3 length is 14 residues. CDR3 bases: TGCGCCAGCAGCTTGGTTACCGGGAGGGATACGCAGTATTTT. It encodes CASSLVTGRDTQYF.

This chain connects TRBV6-5 to TRBJ1-1; the D gene is possibly TRBD1 (5 bases). CDR1 is MNHEY, CDR2 SVGAGI, per germline. This CDR3 is built from 16 residues. Trimming removed 0 bases from V and 3 bases from J, with 14 bases in between. The CDR3, as DNA: TGTGCCAGCAGTTACTCGATAGTTCGGGGGGACACTGAAGCTTTCTTT. Translation: CASSYSIVRGDTEAFF.

This rearrangement joins TRBV19 to TRBJ1-5; D call uncertain. The CDR3 is made up of 13 amino acids. CDR1 and CDR2 (germline): LNHDA, SQIVND (reference sequence). V was pared by 3 bases and J by 6 bases, with 9 bases between. Written as DNA, the CDR3 is TGTGCCAGTAGTATCAGAGGGAGTCAGCCCCAGCATTTT. Translating it yields CASSIRGSQPQHF.

The genes are TRBV6-5 and TRBJ2-1; D might be TRBD2 (5 bases). The CDR3 totals 14 residues. Germline values: CDR1 MNHEY, CDR2 SVGAGI. V dropped 5 bases and J dropped 3 bases, with 11 bases sitting between them. The chain's CDR3 is CASSRLTSYNEQFF. The CDR3 nucleotides read TGTGCCAGCAGTCGCCTTACTAGCTACAATGAGCAGTTCTTC.

The chain's CDR3 is CASSPPGLAETQYF. CDR3 DNA sequence: TGTGCCAGCTCACCACCAGGACTAGCAGAGACCCAGTACTTC. V gene TRBV18 combines with J gene TRBJ2-5, with 8 bases identical to TRBD2. The germline gives CDR1 KGHSH, CDR2 LQKENI. The CDR3 sequence is 14 residues long. Trimming removed 0 bases from V and 4 bases from J; junction bases left unmatched: 1. The full variable domain, in which reference TRBV18 and TRBJ2-5 provide the parts outside the CDR3, is NAGVMQNPRHLVRRRGQEARLRCSPMKGHSHVYWYRQLPEEGLKFMVYLQKENIIDESGMPKERFSAEFPKEGPSILRIQQVVRGDSAAYFCASSPPGLAETQYFGPGTRLLVL.

This rearrangement joins TRBV15 to TRBJ1-1, with TRBD1 as a possible D gene (5 bases). V gave up 3 bases and J gave up 3 bases, with 8 bases separating them. The CDR3 is 13 amino acids. The V gene's germline CDR1 is LNHNV and CDR2 YYDKDF (reference sequence). The CDR3 sequence: CATSSGGYTEAFF. The CDR3 nucleotides are TGTGCCACCAGCAGCGGGGGATACACTGAAGCTTTCTTT.

The gene calls are TRBV15 and TRBJ2-4, with 7 bases fitting TRBD2. With 5 bases clipped from V and 2 bases from J, the junction kept 15 bases outside the gene matches. The CDR3 runs to 18 residues. The germline V gene has CDR1 LNHNV and CDR2 YYDKDF (reference sequence). In nucleotides, the CDR3 is TGTGCCACCAGCCTAGATCCCGGGGGGTGGACCCCCAAAAACATTCAGTACTTC. Translating it yields CATSLDPGGWTPKNIQYF.

This clone has only a few counts. This chain joins TRBV7-8 and TRBJ2-7; 8 positions match TRBD1. There are 15 residues in the CDR3. V shed 0 bases, J shed 3 bases, and the junction held 4 bases outside the gene matches. Germline CDR1 is SGHVS and CDR2 is FQNEAQ. In DNA, the CDR3 is TGTGCCAGCAGCTTAGCTCAGGGGGCCTTCTACGAGCAGTACTTC. This sequence encodes CASSLAQGAFYEQYF.

This clone was seen a handful of times. The chain links TRBV7-9 to TRBJ1-2; D is ambiguous. This CDR3 has 15 residues. The germline V gene encodes CDR1 SEHNR and CDR2 FQNEAQ (reference sequence). Trimming shortened V by 5 bases and J by 0 bases, and 13 bases separated the two germline ends. The CDR3 nucleotides read TGTGCCAGCAGCCCGTCGGGAACCTCTAACTATGGCTACACCTTC. Translation gives CASSPSGTSNYGYTF.

J is TRBJ2-2 and V is TRBV18, with a weak D call TRBD1 (6 bases). V was clipped by 3 bases and J by 4 bases, with 15 bases between them. Germline loops: CDR1 KGHSH, CDR2 LQKENI. This CDR3 contains 16 residues. CDR3 coding DNA: TGTGCCAGCTCACCTTCACAGGGCTTGGGCACCGGGGAGCTGTTTTTT. Encoded protein: CASSPSQGLGTGELFF.